The entry below gives a single T cell receptor beta chain sequence along with its context. What it recognizes is unknown. Germline CDR1 LGHDT, CDR2 YNNKEL (reference sequence). The CDR3 contains 14 residues. With 5 bases removed from V and 3 bases from J, the gap between germline ends came to 14 bases. This record comes from a study of T cells in Graves' hyperthyroidism and ophthalmopathy. Amplified regions were TCR beta CDR3 sequences from RNA transcripts. First-round RT-PCR targeting the TCR CDR3 was performed with the HTBI primer set. MiXCR, run by TCRdb on the multiplex PCR reads, gives a single entry per CDR3 protein. Of under 300,000 distinct CDR3 sequences detected, less than 15% appear once; the ten largest clones hold almost 8%. Points from the study as a whole: Ophthalmopathy was identified by the model a median about six months ahead of onset.

Sequenced material: blood. The TCR originated in a young woman with Graves' hyperthyroidism that later progressed to Graves' ophthalmopathy. The rearrangement uses TRBV3-1 and TRBJ2-7, with a possible D match to TRBD1 (5 bases). Here the CDR3 reads CASSSGAKGYEQYF. The DNA of the CDR3 is TGTGCCAGCAGCTCTGGGGCCAAGGGCTACGAGCAGTACTTC.